These 6 T cell receptor beta chains came from one sample sequenced in a study of blood T cells in healthy people across ages. Then a second PCR, running about 6 to 11 cycles, was carried out with a sample-barcoded 5' primer and a J-beta primer mix. Via MiXCR, TCRdb re-called the 5' RACE reads, giving one row per CDR3 protein. This table has approximately 700,000 distinct CDR3 sequences, 32% appearing once. Sequenced: blood. These receptors all come from a woman aged 80 or over in good health.

This clonotype was detected only a few times. The chain uses TRBV5-1 and TRBJ1-6, with D unresolved. V was pared by 1 base and J by 7 bases, with 12 bases between. CDR3 length: 15 residues. Germline-derived CDR1 and CDR2 are SGHRS and YFSETQ. For the CDR3, the DNA is TGCGCCAGCAGCTTGAGGACGGCGGCGAATTCACCCCTCCACTTT. Translation gives CASSLRTAANSPLHF.

A word on this clonotype: One base away lies a much larger clone, so this may be a sequencing read error. This chain joins TRBV3-1 and TRBJ2-1; unclear D gene. V was pared by 5 bases and J by 11 bases, with 13 bases between. The length of the CDR3 is 12 residues. Germline lookup yields CDR1 LGHDT and CDR2 YNNKEL (reference sequence). CDR3 nucleotide sequence: TGTGCCAGCAGCACCACTAAGAATAAGCAGTTCTTC. Amino acids: CASSTTKNKQFF.

This clonotype was seen repeatedly, ten times or more. The chain joins TRBV6-5 to TRBJ1-2; 9 nucleotides match TRBD1. Trimming removed 6 bases from V and 5 bases from J; junction bases left unmatched: 7. The length of the CDR3 is 14 residues. Germline V gene lookup returns CDR1 MNHEY and CDR2 SVGAGI. The CDR3 sequence: CASRGTGGGYGYTF. In DNA form, the CDR3 reads TGTGCCAGCAGGGGAACAGGGGGCGGGTATGGCTACACCTTC.

This clonotype has more than one count but fewer than ten. This may be a read error, as it is one base from a much larger clone. The chain employs TRBV29-1 and TRBJ2-1, with TRBD1 matching over 7 bases. Germline V CDR1 and CDR2: SQVTM, ANQGSEA. Trimming cost V 4 bases and J 0 bases; bases outside gene matches: 12. The CDR3 is made up of 17 amino acids. CDR3 sequence: CSVGEGGVLSSYNEQFF. In nucleotides, the CDR3 is TGCAGCGTTGGGGAAGGGGGCGTCCTTAGCTCCTACAATGAGCAGTTCTTC.

The CDR3 DNA sequence: TGTGCCAGCAGCTTAGCTACGTCCCCCTACGAGCAGTACTTC. Amino acid sequence: CASSLATSPYEQYF. This rearrangement joins TRBV7-2 to TRBJ2-7, with D unresolved. This CDR3 region has 14 residues. Germline lookup yields CDR1 SGHTA and CDR2 FQGNSA. The V and J ends lost 0 bases and 2 bases respectively, with 8 bases between them.

This clonotype has at least ten counts. CDR3 in amino acids: CASSQEVLNTDTQYF. Here the CDR3 DNA reads TGTGCCAGCAGCCAAGAGGTTCTGAATACAGATACGCAGTATTTT. The V gene is TRBV3-1, the J gene TRBJ2-3; D call uncertain. Germline values: CDR1 LGHDT, CDR2 YNNKEL (reference sequence). The V end was cut by 0 bases, the J end by 3 bases, with 10 bases between. The CDR3 loop spans 15 amino acids.